This TCR beta chain stems from a study of T cell changes during pregnancy in multiple sclerosis. This clone has only one observation. The germline V gene encodes CDR1 GTSNPN and CDR2 SVGIG (reference sequence). With V trimmed by 2 bases and J by 3 bases, 5 bases remained unmatched. The CDR3 runs 14 residues. The protocol was immunoSEQ multiplex PCR, while the TCRdb copy is restricted to in-frame clones and leaves out a portion. The table lists more than 60,000 clones, roughly nine tenths of them singletons. Source: CD4+ T cells from peripheral blood mononuclear cells, taken in the third trimester of pregnancy. This sequence originates from a female donor in good health, enrolled as a control in a pregnancy study. This sequence joins TRBV30 and TRBJ1-1, with 8 positions matching TRBD1. The CDR3 DNA reads TGTGCCTGGAGTACAGGGACAGGTGACACTGAAGCTTTCTTT. Translated: CAWSTGTGDTEAFF.